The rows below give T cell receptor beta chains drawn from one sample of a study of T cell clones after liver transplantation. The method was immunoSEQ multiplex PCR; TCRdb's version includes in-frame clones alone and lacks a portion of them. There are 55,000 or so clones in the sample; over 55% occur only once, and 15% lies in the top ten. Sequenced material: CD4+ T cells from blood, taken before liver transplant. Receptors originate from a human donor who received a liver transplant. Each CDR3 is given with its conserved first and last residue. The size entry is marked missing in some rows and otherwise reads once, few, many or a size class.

CDR3 protein: CASSFSGAEQYF
J gene: TRBJ2-7
clone size: .
V gene: TRBV7-2

CDR3 protein: CASRDRVRNQPQHF
J gene: TRBJ1-5
clone size: once
V gene: TRBV6-1

CDR3 protein: CASSLRQGYQETQYF
J gene: TRBJ2-5
clone size: .
V gene: TRBV19

CDR3 protein: CASSYQAGGRSTDTQYF
J gene: TRBJ2-3
clone size: .
V gene: TRBV7-3

CDR3 protein: CASSLRQPGTEAFF
J gene: TRBJ1-1
clone size: .
V gene: TRBV7-8

CDR3 protein: CASSEAGSRVLGGYTF
J gene: TRBJ1-2
clone size: few
V gene: TRBV6-1

CDR3 protein: CAWKNQGLQETQYF
J gene: TRBJ2-5
clone size: .
V gene: TRBV30

CDR3 protein: CASSIVSGKGEQYF
J gene: TRBJ2-7
clone size: .
V gene: TRBV19

CDR3 protein: CASSFLRDRPFYGYTF
J gene: TRBJ1-2
clone size: .
V gene: TRBV7-8

CDR3 protein: CASSDHSRAGELFF
J gene: TRBJ2-2
clone size: .
V gene: TRBV25-1

CDR3 protein: CASSLMDSRGYTF
J gene: TRBJ1-2
clone size: .
V gene: TRBV28

CDR3 protein: CASSLSGGSTDTQYF
J gene: TRBJ2-3
clone size: .
V gene: TRBV7-2

CDR3 protein: CASSRRAPYNEQFF
J gene: TRBJ2-1
clone size: .
V gene: TRBV14

CDR3 protein: CASSTLPGTGDTDTQYF
J gene: TRBJ2-3
clone size: few
V gene: TRBV19

CDR3 protein: CASSQGGSTAEQYF
J gene: TRBJ2-7
clone size: .
V gene: TRBV4-2